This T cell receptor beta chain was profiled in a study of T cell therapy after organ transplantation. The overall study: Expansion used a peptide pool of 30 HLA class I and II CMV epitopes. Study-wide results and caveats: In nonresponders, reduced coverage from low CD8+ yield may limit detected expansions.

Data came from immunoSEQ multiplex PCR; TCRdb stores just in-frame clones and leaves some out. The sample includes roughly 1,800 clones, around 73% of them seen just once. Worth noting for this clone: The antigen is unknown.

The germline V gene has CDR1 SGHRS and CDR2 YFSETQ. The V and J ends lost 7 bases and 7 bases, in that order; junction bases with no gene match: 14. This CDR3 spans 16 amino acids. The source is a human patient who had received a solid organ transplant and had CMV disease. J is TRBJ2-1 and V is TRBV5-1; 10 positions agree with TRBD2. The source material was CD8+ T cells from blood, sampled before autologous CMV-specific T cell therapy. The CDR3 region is CASLAGGASGGNEQFF. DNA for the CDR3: TGCGCCAGCTTGGCCGGAGGGGCTAGCGGGGGTAATGAGCAGTTCTTC. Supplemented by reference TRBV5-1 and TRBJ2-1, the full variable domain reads KAGVTQTPRYLIKTRGQQVTLSCSPISGHRSVSWYQQTPGQGLQFLFEYFSETQRNKGNFPGRFSGRQFSNSRSEMNVSTLELGDSALYLCASLAGGASGGNEQFFGPGTRLTVL.